These 18 T cell receptor beta chains were sequenced from one sample in a study of technical replicates of blood from a few donors. Sequenced by immunoSEQ multiplex PCR; TCRdb stores in-frame clones only, minus some. The sample holds over 85,000 clones, roughly 96% seen once. The source material was T cells isolated from PBMCs. The source is a human donor in good health.

The chain combines TRBV6-5 with TRBJ2-1, with 10 bases fitting TRBD2. The germline CDR1 and CDR2 sequences are MNHEY and SVGAGI. V shed 6 bases and J 7 bases; nucleotides not matched to a gene: 9. The CDR3 extends over 15 amino acids. CDR3 nucleotide sequence: TGTGCCAGCAGACGGGGACTAGCGATTCAGAATGAGCAGTTCTTC. Residues: CASRRGLAIQNEQFF.

The chain combines TRBV2 with TRBJ2-7; 9 nucleotides line up with TRBD1. From germline, CDR1 is SNHLY and CDR2 FYNNEI. The CDR3 has 16 amino acids. The ends lost 3 bases at V and 3 bases at J; junction bases unmatched: 9. The CDR3 sequence is CASSDIRDRVVYEQYF. Written as DNA, the CDR3 is TGTGCCAGCAGTGATATCCGGGACAGGGTGGTCTACGAGCAGTACTTC.

The chain links TRBV28 to TRBJ1-2; tentatively, D is TRBD1 (6 bases). This CDR3 region has 15 residues. From germline, CDR1 is MDHEN and CDR2 SYDVKM. Trimming cost V 4 bases and J 4 bases, with 16 bases left between them. For the CDR3, the DNA is TGTGCCAGCAGTTCAAGGGGGAAAAAAAGCTATGGCTACACCTTC. This codes for CASSSRGKKSYGYTF.

This chain joins TRBV30 and TRBJ2-7, with D possibly TRBD1 on 5 matching bases. CDR3 size: 11 residues. Trimming left V 7 bases short and J 5 bases short, with 12 bases between. CDR1 is GTSNPN and CDR2 is SVGIG in the germline V gene (reference sequence). Written as DNA, the CDR3 is TGTGCCTTCGACAGAAAGCACGAGCAGTACTTC. This gives the protein CAFDRKHEQYF.

This chain joins TRBV7-3 and TRBJ2-1, with 9 bases that match TRBD2. The germline V gene has CDR1 SGHTA and CDR2 FQGTGA. The CDR3 is 16 amino acids. J was trimmed by 1 base and V by 5 bases; bases with no gene match: 6. CDR3 nucleotides: TGTGCCAGCAGCCGACTAGCGGAGATTTCCTACAATGAGCAGTTCTTC. Translating it yields CASSRLAEISYNEQFF. Full variable domain (remainder filled in from reference TRBV7-3 and TRBJ2-1): GAGVSQTPSNKVTEKGKYVELRCDPISGHTALYWYRQSLGQGPEFLIYFQGTGAADDSGLPNDRFFAVRPEGSVSTLKIQRTERGDSAVYLCASSRLAEISYNEQFFGPGTRLTVL.

This clone was observed once. This chain links TRBV5-1 with TRBJ2-7, with D perhaps matching TRBD2 (6 bases). The CDR3 totals 15 residues. The V end was cut by 1 base, the J end by 2 bases, with 13 bases between. CDR1 and CDR2 from the germline V gene are SGHRS and YFSETQ. This chain's CDR3 is CASSLFPGLAYEQYF. The CDR3, as DNA: TGCGCCAGCAGCTTGTTCCCGGGACTGGCCTACGAGCAGTACTTC. The whole variable domain, remainder taken from reference TRBV5-1 and TRBJ2-7, is KAGVTQTPRYLIKTRGQQVTLSCSPISGHRSVSWYQQTPGQGLQFLFEYFSETQRNKGNFPGRFSGRQFSNSRSEMNVSTLELGDSALYLCASSLFPGLAYEQYFGPGTRLTVT.

CDR3 sequence: CASSRSGREAEQFF. The CDR3 nucleotides read TGTGCCAGCAGCCGGAGCGGGAGGGAAGCTGAGCAGTTCTTC. The chain has TRBV7-9 and TRBJ2-1; 10 bases match TRBD2. CDR1 SEHNR and CDR2 FQNEAQ come from the germline V gene (reference sequence). The CDR3 runs to 14 residues. Trimming took 5 bases from V and 9 from J; bases not matched to a gene: 7.

This sequence joins TRBV11-3 and TRBJ2-7, with 9 bases matching TRBD1. This CDR3 comprises 14 residues. The germline V gene encodes CDR1 SGHNT and CDR2 YENEEA. Losses at the gene ends were 5 bases for V and 4 bases for J; bases not matched to a gene: 6. CDR3 bases: TGTGCCAGCAGCAACCGGGACAGGGCTTACGAGCAGTACTTC. This codes for CASSNRDRAYEQYF.

The chain is built from TRBV6-6 and TRBJ2-7; no clear D gene. CDR3 size: 14 residues. Trimming took off 2 bases at V and 0 bases at J, with 8 bases between the two ends. CDR1 is MNHNY, CDR2 SVGAGI, per germline (reference sequence). The CDR3 reads CASSYVISSYEQYF. CDR3 sequence (DNA): TGTGCCAGCAGTTACGTGATCAGCTCCTACGAGCAGTACTTC.

This rearrangement joins TRBV28 to TRBJ1-2, with 9 positions matching TRBD1. V lost 3 bases and J lost 4; bases outside the gene matches: 3. Germline V gene data show CDR1 as MDHEN and CDR2 as SYDVKM. The CDR3 sequence is 14 residues long. CDR3 protein: CASSFRDRVYGYTF. CDR3 sequence (DNA): TGTGCCAGCAGTTTCCGGGACAGGGTCTATGGCTACACCTTC.

The chain is built from TRBV2 and TRBJ2-7; a possible D gene is TRBD1 (6 bases). The CDR3 sequence is 13 residues long. The germline gives CDR1 SNHLY, CDR2 FYNNEI. V shed 8 bases and J shed 0 bases, with 11 bases lying between them. In DNA form, the CDR3 reads TGTGCCAGCTTAAGACAGGTCTCCTACGAGCAGTACTTC. The encoded protein is CASLRQVSYEQYF.

The genes are TRBV30 and TRBJ1-5, with 9 bases identical to TRBD1. The CDR3 contains 14 residues. Germline V CDR1 and CDR2: GTSNPN, SVGIG (reference sequence). V lost 2 bases and J lost 6; bases outside the gene matches: 5. The CDR3 loop is CAWSQDRGGQPQHF. Here the CDR3 DNA reads TGTGCCTGGAGTCAGGACAGGGGCGGTCAGCCCCAGCATTTT.

The genes are TRBV13 and TRBJ2-7, with 12 bases lining up with TRBD2. V was pared by 5 bases and J by 0 bases, with 5 bases of the junction left unmatched. The CDR3 contains 16 residues. CDR1 PRHDT and CDR2 FYEKMQ come from the germline V gene (reference sequence). CDR3 nucleotide sequence: TGTGCCAGCAGCCCCCTAGCGGGGGGGAGCTCCTACGAGCAGTACTTC. This gives the protein CASSPLAGGSSYEQYF.

The rearrangement joins TRBV6-5 to TRBJ2-7, with D possibly being TRBD1 (6 bases). The CDR3 has 14 residues. The germline V and J ends were trimmed by 6 bases and 6 bases, with 18 bases remaining between them. Germline V lookup: CDR1 MNHEY, CDR2 SVGAGI. DNA for the CDR3: TGTGCCAGCAGCAAATTTCGGGACACCCTCGAGCAGTACTTC. This sequence encodes CASSKFRDTLEQYF.

This chain joins TRBV4-1 and TRBJ1-1; no firm D call. Germline V gene sequence: CDR1 MGHRA, CDR2 YSYEKL. Between the trimmed V and J ends, which lost 1 base and 7 bases, there was a span of 13 bases. This CDR3 has 14 residues. DNA of the CDR3: TGCGCCAGCAGCCAAGTCGGTCGTCTGAGTGAAGCTTTCTTT. Its translation is CASSQVGRLSEAFF.

V usage is TRBV5-1 and J usage is TRBJ2-7; 9 bases line up with TRBD2. The CDR3 sequence is 16 residues long. V was clipped by 4 bases and J by 2 bases; unmatched bases: 10. Germline V gives CDR1 SGHRS, CDR2 YFSETQ. The DNA of the CDR3 is TGCGCCAGCAGCCAGGAGGCTAGCGGGAATCCCTACGAGCAGTACTTC. Its translation: CASSQEASGNPYEQYF.

The chain combines TRBV30 with TRBJ2-7; D remains ambiguous. Germline CDR1 and CDR2: GTSNPN and SVGIG (reference sequence). The ends were cut back, 5 bases at V and 0 bases at J, with 8 bases in the middle. There are 12 residues in the CDR3. The CDR3 protein is CAWGRPSYEQYF. DNA of the CDR3: TGTGCCTGGGGCCGCCCCTCCTACGAGCAGTACTTC.

The CDR3 DNA is TGTGCCAGTAGTATAAAGGGGGCCAGTGAAAAACTGTTTTTT. Amino acids: CASSIKGASEKLFF. The chain joins TRBV19 to TRBJ1-4; 7 bases line up with TRBD1. This CDR3 has 14 amino acids. The J segment lost 7 bases and the V segment lost 2 bases, leaving 4 bases of the junction unmatched. Germline-derived CDR1 and CDR2 are LNHDA and SQIVND (reference sequence).